A selection of T cell receptor beta chains follows, all from one sample in a study of blood T cell repertoires in COVID-19. The data were produced by immunoSEQ multiplex PCR, yet TCRdb's version contains in-frame clones alone and is incomplete. The sample holds some 190,000 clones, 80% to 90% seen once. Sequenced input: peripheral blood. These TCRs come from a human donor with active or convalescent COVID-19. The donor label of this sample is uncertain. The CDR3 runs from the conserved cysteine through the conserved F or W. The D gene is left open where the match is weak. Not all rows give a size; the values are once, few, many and, for expanded clones, a class.

v_gene: TRBV4-1; d_gene: -; abundance: once; j_gene: TRBJ2-3; CDR3aa: CASSQGERPSDTQYF; CDR3nt: TGCGCCAGCAGCCAAGGGGAGCGGCCGTCAGATACGCAGTATTTT
v_gene: TRBV24-1; d_gene: TRBD2; abundance: -; j_gene: TRBJ2-2; CDR3aa: CATSDLGLAGPGDTGELFF; CDR3nt: TGTGCCACCAGTGACCTCGGGCTAGCGGGTCCCGGGGACACCGGGGAGCTGTTTTTT
v_gene: TRBV13; d_gene: -; abundance: few; j_gene: TRBJ1-5; CDR3aa: CASSRQNSNQPQHF; CDR3nt: TGTGCCAGCAGCCGACAGAATAGCAATCAGCCCCAGCATTTT
v_gene: TRBV6-5; d_gene: TRBD1; abundance: -; j_gene: TRBJ2-5; CDR3aa: CASSLGQGATLGTQYF; CDR3nt: TGTGCCAGCAGTTTAGGGCAGGGGGCCACCTTAGGGACCCAGTACTTC
v_gene: TRBV6-5; d_gene: -; abundance: -; j_gene: TRBJ1-3; CDR3aa: CASSPSSSGNTIYF; CDR3nt: TGTGCCAGCAGTCCTTCCAGCTCTGGAAACACCATATATTTT
v_gene: TRBV28; d_gene: -; abundance: -; j_gene: TRBJ1-3; CDR3aa: CASSLWSGADPKGNTIYF; CDR3nt: TGTGCCAGCAGTTTATGGTCAGGGGCCGACCCTAAGGGAAACACCATATATTTT
v_gene: TRBV7-9; d_gene: TRBD1; abundance: -; j_gene: TRBJ1-1; CDR3aa: CASSLQGDRTEAFF; CDR3nt: TGTGCCAGCAGCTTACAGGGGGATAGGACTGAAGCTTTCTTT
v_gene: TRBV15; d_gene: TRBD1; abundance: -; j_gene: TRBJ1-2; CDR3aa: CATSRDYTGAPSGYTF; CDR3nt: TGTGCCACCAGCAGAGATTATACAGGGGCCCCGAGTGGCTACACCTTC
v_gene: TRBV28; d_gene: TRBD1; abundance: -; j_gene: TRBJ2-7; CDR3aa: CASNAGTATYEQYF; CDR3nt: TGTGCCAGCAACGCCGGGACAGCCACCTACGAGCAGTACTTC
v_gene: TRBV28; d_gene: TRBD1; abundance: once; j_gene: TRBJ1-4; CDR3aa: CATLTGNEKLFF; CDR3nt: TGTGCCACCCTGACAGGGAATGAAAAACTGTTTTTT
v_gene: TRBV28; d_gene: TRBD1; abundance: -; j_gene: TRBJ2-1; CDR3aa: CASKGGDSYNEQFF; CDR3nt: TGTGCCAGCAAAGGGGGCGACTCCTACAATGAGCAGTTCTTC
v_gene: TRBV2; d_gene: -; abundance: -; j_gene: TRBJ2-1; CDR3aa: CASTLAGIHNEQFF; CDR3nt: TGTGCCAGCACCCTGGCGGGGATCCACAATGAGCAGTTCTTC
v_gene: TRBV5-1; d_gene: -; abundance: -; j_gene: TRBJ2-2; CDR3aa: CASSSGGEWTGELFF; CDR3nt: TGCGCCAGCAGTTCCGGTGGGGAGTGGACCGGGGAGCTGTTTTTT
v_gene: TRBV25-1; d_gene: TRBD1; abundance: -; j_gene: TRBJ2-7; CDR3aa: CASSEGGGRGRYEQYF; CDR3nt: TGTGCCAGCAGTGAAGGTGGGGGCAGGGGGCGATACGAGCAGTACTTC